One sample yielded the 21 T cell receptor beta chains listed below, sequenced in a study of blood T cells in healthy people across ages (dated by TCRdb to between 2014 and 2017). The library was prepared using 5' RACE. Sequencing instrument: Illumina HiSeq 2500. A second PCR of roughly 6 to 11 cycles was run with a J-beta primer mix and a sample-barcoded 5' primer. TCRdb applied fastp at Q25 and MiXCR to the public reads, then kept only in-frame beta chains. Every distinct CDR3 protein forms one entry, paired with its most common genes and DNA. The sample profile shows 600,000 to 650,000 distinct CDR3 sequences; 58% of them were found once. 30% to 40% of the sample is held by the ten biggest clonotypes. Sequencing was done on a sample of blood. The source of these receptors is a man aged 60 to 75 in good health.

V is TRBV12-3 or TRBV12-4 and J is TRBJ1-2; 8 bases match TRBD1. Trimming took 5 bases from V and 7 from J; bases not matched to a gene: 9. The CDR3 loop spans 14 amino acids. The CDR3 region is CASSRQGRGFGYTF. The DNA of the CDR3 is TGTGCCAGCAGTCGACAGGGGAGGGGGTTTGGCTACACCTTC.

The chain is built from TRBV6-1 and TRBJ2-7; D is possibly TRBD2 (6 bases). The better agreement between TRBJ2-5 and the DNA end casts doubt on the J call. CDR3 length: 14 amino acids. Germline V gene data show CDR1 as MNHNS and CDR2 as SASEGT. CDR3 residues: CASSEGLARETQYF. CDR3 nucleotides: TGTGCCAGCAGTGAGGGACTTGCCAGAGAGACCCAGTACTTC.

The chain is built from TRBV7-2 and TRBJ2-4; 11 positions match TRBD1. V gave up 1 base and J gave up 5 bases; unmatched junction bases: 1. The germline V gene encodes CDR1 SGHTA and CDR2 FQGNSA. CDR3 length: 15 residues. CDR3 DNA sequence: TGTGCCAGCAGCTTAGGGACAGGGGGCCAAAACATTCAGTACTTC. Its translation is CASSLGTGGQNIQYF.

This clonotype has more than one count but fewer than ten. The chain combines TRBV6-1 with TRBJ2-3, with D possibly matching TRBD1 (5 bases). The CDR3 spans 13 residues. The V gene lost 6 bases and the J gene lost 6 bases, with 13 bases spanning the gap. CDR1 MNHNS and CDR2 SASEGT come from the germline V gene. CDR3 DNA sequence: TGTGCCAGCAGATGGCAGGGTGTGGATACGCAGTATTTT. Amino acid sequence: CASRWQGVDTQYF.

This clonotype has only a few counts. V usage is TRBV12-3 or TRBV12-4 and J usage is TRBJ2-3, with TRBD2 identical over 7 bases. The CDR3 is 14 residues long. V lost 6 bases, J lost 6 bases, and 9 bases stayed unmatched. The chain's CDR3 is CASRASGTIDTQYF. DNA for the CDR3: TGTGCCAGCAGAGCTAGCGGAACAATTGATACGCAGTATTTT.

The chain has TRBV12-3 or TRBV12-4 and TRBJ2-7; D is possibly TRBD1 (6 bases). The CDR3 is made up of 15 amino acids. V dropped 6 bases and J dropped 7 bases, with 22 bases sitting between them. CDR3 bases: TGTGCCAGCAGCCGCGACAGGTCGCAAACTCGGGAGCAGTACTTC. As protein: CASSRDRSQTREQYF.

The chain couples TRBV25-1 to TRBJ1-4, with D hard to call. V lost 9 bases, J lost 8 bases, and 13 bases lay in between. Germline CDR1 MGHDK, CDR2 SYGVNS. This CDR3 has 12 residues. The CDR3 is CARPQSVEKLFF. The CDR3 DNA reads TGTGCCAGACCCCAATCGGTCGAAAAACTGTTTTTT.

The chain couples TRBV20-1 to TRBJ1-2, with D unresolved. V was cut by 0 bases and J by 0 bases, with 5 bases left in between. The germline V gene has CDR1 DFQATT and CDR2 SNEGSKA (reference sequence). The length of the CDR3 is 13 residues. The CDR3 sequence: CSARDRTNYGYTF. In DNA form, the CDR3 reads TGCAGTGCTAGAGATCGAACTAACTATGGCTACACCTTC.

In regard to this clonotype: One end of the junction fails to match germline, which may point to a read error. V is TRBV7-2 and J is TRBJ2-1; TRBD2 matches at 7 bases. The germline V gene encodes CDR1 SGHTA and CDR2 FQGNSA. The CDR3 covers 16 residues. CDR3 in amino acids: CASSLALGGAYNEQFF. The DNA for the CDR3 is TGCGCCAGCAGCTTAGCGCTGGGGGGGGCCTACAATGAGCAGTTCTTC. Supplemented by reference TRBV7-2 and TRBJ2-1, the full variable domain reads GAGVSQSPSNKVTEKGKDVELRCDPISGHTALYWYRQSLGQGLEFLIYFQGNSAPDKSGLPSDRFSAERTGGSVSTLTIQRTQQEDSAVYLCASSLALGGAYNEQFFGPGTRLTVL.

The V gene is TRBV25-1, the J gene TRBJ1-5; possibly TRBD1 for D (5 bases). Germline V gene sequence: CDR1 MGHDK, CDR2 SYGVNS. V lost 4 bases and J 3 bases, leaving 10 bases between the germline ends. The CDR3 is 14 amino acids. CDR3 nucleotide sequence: TGTGCCAGCAGTGTGGGGGGGACCAATCAGCCCCAGCATTTT. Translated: CASSVGGTNQPQHF.

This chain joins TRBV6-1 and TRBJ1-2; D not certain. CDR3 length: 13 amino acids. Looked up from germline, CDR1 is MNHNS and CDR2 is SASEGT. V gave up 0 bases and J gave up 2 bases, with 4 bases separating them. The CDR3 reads CASSEAANYGYTF. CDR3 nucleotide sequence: TGTGCCAGCAGTGAAGCAGCGAACTATGGCTACACCTTC.

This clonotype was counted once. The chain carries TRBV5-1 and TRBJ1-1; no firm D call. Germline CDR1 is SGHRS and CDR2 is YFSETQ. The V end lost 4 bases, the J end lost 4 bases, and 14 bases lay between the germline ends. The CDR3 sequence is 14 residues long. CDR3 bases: TGCGCCAGCAGCCCCCATCGGAGGACCACTGAAGCTTTCTTT. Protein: CASSPHRRTTEAFF.

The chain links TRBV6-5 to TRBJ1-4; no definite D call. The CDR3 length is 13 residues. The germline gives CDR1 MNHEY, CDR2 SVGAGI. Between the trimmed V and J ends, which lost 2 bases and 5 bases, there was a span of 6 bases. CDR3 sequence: CASSYTGNEKLFF. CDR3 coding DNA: TGTGCCAGCAGTTACACGGGAAATGAAAAACTGTTTTTT.

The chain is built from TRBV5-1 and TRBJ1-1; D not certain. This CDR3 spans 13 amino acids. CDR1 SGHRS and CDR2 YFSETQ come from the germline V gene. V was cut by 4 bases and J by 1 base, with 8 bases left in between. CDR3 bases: TGCGCCAGCAGCCTGACATGGAACACTGAAGCTTTCTTT. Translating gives CASSLTWNTEAFF.

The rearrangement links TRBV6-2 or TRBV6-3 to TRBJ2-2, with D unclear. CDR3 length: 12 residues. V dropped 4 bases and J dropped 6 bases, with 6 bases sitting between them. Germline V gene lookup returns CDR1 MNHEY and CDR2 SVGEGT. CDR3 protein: CASSLLSGELFF. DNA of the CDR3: TGTGCCAGCAGTTTGTTGTCCGGGGAGCTGTTTTTT.

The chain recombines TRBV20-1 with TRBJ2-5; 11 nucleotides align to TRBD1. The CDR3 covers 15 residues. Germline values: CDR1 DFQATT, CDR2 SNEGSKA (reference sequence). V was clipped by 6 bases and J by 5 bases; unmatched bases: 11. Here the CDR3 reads CSAQPGQGGDETQYF. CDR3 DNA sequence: TGCAGTGCCCAACCGGGACAGGGGGGAGACGAGACCCAGTACTTC.

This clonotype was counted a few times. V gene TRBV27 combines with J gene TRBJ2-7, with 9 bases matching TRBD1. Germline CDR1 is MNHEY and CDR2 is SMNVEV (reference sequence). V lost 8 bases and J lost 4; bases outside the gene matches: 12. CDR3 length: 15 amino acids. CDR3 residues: CASAAQGQGSYEQYF. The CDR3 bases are TGTGCCAGCGCAGCGCAGGGACAGGGTTCATACGAGCAGTACTTC.

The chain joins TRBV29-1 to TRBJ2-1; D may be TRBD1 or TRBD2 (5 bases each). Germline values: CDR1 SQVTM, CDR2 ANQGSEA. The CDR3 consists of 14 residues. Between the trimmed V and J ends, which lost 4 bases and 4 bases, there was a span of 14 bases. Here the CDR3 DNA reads TGCAGCGTTGTGGTCCGGGGCCTTTACAATGAGCAGTTCTTC. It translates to CSVVVRGLYNEQFF.

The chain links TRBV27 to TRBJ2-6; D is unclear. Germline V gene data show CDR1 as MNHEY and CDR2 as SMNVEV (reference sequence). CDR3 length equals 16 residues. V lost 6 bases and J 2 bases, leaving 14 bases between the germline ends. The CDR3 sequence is CASRISTSAGANVLTF. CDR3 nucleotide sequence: TGTGCCAGCAGAATATCGACATCAGCTGGGGCCAACGTCCTGACTTTC.

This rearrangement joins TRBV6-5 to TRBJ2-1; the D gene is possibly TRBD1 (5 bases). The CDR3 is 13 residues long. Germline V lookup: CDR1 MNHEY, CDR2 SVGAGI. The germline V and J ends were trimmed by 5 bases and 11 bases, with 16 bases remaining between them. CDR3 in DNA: TGTGCCAGCAGTATCGACCGCAGGGTACAGCAGTTCTTC. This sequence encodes CASSIDRRVQQFF.

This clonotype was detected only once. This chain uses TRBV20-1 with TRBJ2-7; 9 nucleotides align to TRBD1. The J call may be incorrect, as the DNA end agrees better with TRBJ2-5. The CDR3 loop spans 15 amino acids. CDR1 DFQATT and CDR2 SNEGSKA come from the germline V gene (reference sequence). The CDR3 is CSARGGGQGSGTQYF. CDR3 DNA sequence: TGCAGTGCTAGAGGGGGTGGACAGGGGAGCGGGACCCAGTACTTC.